The entry below gives a single T cell receptor (beta chain) sequence along with its context. Sequencing used immunoSEQ multiplex PCR; TCRdb keeps in-frame clones, though not all of them. The repertoire consists of about 250,000 clones, with 70% to 85% occurring once and the leading ten covering around 8.9%. The V and J ends lost 0 bases and 3 bases, in that order; junction bases with no gene match: 9. The CDR3 contains 16 residues. Germline V gives CDR1 SGHRS, CDR2 YFSETQ. This specimen comes from a study of blood T cell repertoires in COVID-19. Source material: peripheral blood. This chain links TRBV5-1 with TRBJ2-7; 7 nucleotides align to TRBD1. This TCR was sampled from a man of 80 years or more with acute or convalescent COVID-19. The CDR3 here is CASSLGSVQGNYEQYF. The CDR3 bases are TGCGCCAGCAGCTTGGGATCAGTACAGGGGAACTACGAGCAGTACTTC.